The clone carrying this T cell receptor (beta chain) has more than one count but fewer than ten. Antigen unknown. The PCR used 60 Vbeta and 13 Jbeta primers. The method was immunoSEQ multiplex PCR; TCRdb's version includes in-frame clones alone and lacks a portion of them. The sample has some 140,000 clones, about four fifths seen once; the top ten hold 1.1%. After removal of 6 bases from V and 5 bases from J, the junction contained 7 bases not matched to a gene. Germline V gives CDR1 MNHEY, CDR2 SMNVEV (reference sequence). This CDR3 has 15 residues. The sample is drawn from a study of cytomegalovirus exposure and HLA in healthy donors. Study results and caveats: Previously analyzed data showed that most TCR beta V segments were productive at a frequency of about 87% or about 30%. The study assumed roughly uniform donor sequencing depth for presence/absence analyses.

This receptor was taken from a male donor in good health and CMV-seronegative. The chain employs TRBV27 and TRBJ2-2; 9 positions agree with TRBD1. Sample: PBMCs. The CDR3: CASRGQGKPTGELFF. CDR3 DNA: TGTGCCAGCAGGGGACAGGGCAAACCTACCGGGGAGCTGTTTTTT.